This T cell receptor (beta chain) was documented in a study of metastatic and nonmetastatic thyroid tumors. Study overall: Thyroid patients, malignant and benign, had repertoires compared across blood and tumor or nodule tissue. Regarding the study as a whole: Reported TCR beta diversity, measured in blood and tumor, was significantly higher for malignant thyroid tumors than for benign nodules.

Thyroid surgery had not been preceded by any treatment in any patient. This clone occurred many times. Its antigen is currently unknown. Original analysis: In papillary thyroid cancer, a distant-metastasis classifier was built using CDR3 differences across clinicopathological groups. MiXCR re-clonotyped the PCR reads for TCRdb. TCRdb, not the original authors, processed these V and J calls. The repertoire has about 92,000 clones, more than 12% of them found once; the top ten carry 3% to 4.5%. Input material: blood. The TCR originated in a female donor with papillary thyroid cancer or a benign thyroid nodule (not recorded which). Some clones in this sample may be carry-over from other donors' samples.

The CDR3 here is CASSYGYNSPLHF. CDR3 coding DNA: TGTGCCAGTTCCTACGGGTATAATTCACCCCTCCACTTT. The genes are TRBV19 and TRBJ1-6; no firm D call. CDR3 length: 13 residues. The germline CDR1 and CDR2 sequences are LNHDA and SQIVND (reference sequence). Trimming shortened V by 8 bases and J by 4 bases, and 9 bases separated the two germline ends.